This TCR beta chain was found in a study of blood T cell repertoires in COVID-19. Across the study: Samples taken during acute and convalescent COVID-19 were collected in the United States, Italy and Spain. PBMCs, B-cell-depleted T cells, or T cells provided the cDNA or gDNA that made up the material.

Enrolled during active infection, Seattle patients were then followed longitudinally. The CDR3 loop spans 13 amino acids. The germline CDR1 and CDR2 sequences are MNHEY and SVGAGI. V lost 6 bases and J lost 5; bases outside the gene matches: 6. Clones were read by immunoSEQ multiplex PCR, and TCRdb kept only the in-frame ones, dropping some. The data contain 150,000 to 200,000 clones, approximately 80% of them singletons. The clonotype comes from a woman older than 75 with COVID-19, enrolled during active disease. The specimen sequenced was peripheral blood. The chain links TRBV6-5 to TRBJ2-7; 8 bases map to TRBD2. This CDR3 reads CASRLAGSHEQYF. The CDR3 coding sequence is TGTGCCAGCAGGTTAGCGGGATCCCACGAGCAGTACTTC.